The clone carrying this T cell receptor beta chain has more than one count but fewer than ten. The sample's time point: persistent/refractory GD, antithyroid drugs over 5 years with positive TRAb. PBMC-derived RNA was used for the TCR library. The sample originates from a study of regulatory T cells in long-lasting Graves disease. CDR3 regions were amplified by Arm-PCR using iRepertoire HTBI primers to build TCR beta libraries. TCRdb re-called the multiplex PCR reads with MiXCR, one entry per CDR3 protein. Of hundreds of thousands of distinct CDR3 sequences listed, under 25% are singletons. The CDR3 extends over 14 amino acids. The V end lost 0 bases, the J end lost 7 bases, and 12 bases lay between the germline ends. Germline lookup yields CDR1 LGHNA and CDR2 YSLEER.

Sequenced here: peripheral blood mononuclear cells (PBMCs), sampled when the disease was refractory, from a patient treated with antithyroid drugs. The gene calls are TRBV4-3 and TRBJ2-5; D call uncertain. This TCR derives from a female donor with Graves disease. CDR3 nucleotide sequence: TGCGCCAGCAGCCAAGATATTATCACGGCGACCCAGTACTTC. Protein sequence: CASSQDIITATQYF.